The rows below give T cell receptor beta chains drawn from one sample of a study of blood T cell repertoires in COVID-19. Data came from immunoSEQ multiplex PCR; TCRdb stores just in-frame clones and leaves some out. The table records under 150,000 clones, about 83% of them present only once. The sample consisted of peripheral blood. The receptor set was obtained from a man older than 75 with active or convalescent COVID-19. CDR3s include the opening cysteine and the closing phenylalanine or tryptophan. The D gene is left open where the match is weak.

TRBJ2-7 TRBV11-3 . CASSLDESREQYF
TRBJ1-1 TRBV6-6 . CASSYSEGNTEAFF
TRBJ1-1 TRBV9 TRBD1 CASSVGPTGVNTEAFF
TRBJ2-3 TRBV3-1/TRBV3-2 TRBD2 CASSQGSGVADTQYF
TRBJ1-2 TRBV3-1/TRBV3-2 . CASSQSLGGDYTF
TRBJ2-5 TRBV12-5 TRBD2 CASGLVSGRGLQETQYF
TRBJ2-3 TRBV20-1 TRBD2 CSASRALAGNTQYF
TRBJ2-2 TRBV7-3 . CASSLTQTGELFF
TRBJ1-2 TRBV19 . CASSIRGSYGYTF
TRBJ2-3 TRBV4-1 . CASSQPGSSTDTQYF
TRBJ2-3 TRBV4-2 TRBD2 CASSQESLAGSTDTQYF
TRBJ2-2 TRBV6-2/TRBV6-3 . CASSYDGQTLNTGELFF
TRBJ1-1 TRBV19 . CASSIIELKNTEAFF
TRBJ2-7 TRBV4-1 TRBD1 CASSQARQGGLYEQYF
TRBJ1-2 TRBV5-3 . CASGGFIRANYGYTF
TRBJ2-6 TRBV10-3 TRBD1 CAIRKTGEGTGANVLTF
TRBJ2-3 TRBV5-1 . CASSLPGLDTQYF
TRBJ1-3 TRBV7-6 . CASSTGPGGRSGNTIYF
TRBJ1-5 TRBV6-1 . CASSENGEHQPQHF
TRBJ2-5 TRBV4-1 TRBD1 CASSPGTGAYGKTQYF
TRBJ1-3 TRBV3-1/TRBV3-2 TRBD1 CASSQGQGNTIYF
TRBJ2-5 TRBV12-3/TRBV12-4 TRBD2 CASSPGGQETQYF
TRBJ1-1 TRBV29-1 TRBD1 CSAKQGDEAFF
TRBJ1-1 TRBV12-5 TRBD1 CASGLGGTGPRLRPGEAFF
TRBJ1-5 TRBV5-5 TRBD1 CASSWDRDQPQHF
TRBJ1-4 TRBV20-1 TRBD1 CSASFQGGEKLFF
TRBJ1-6 TRBV10-3 . CAMTDSYNSPLHF
TRBJ1-6 TRBV15 TRBD1 CATSKGQGNSPLHF
TRBJ1-2 TRBV7-9 TRBD1 CASSLGKTGVNYGYTF
TRBJ1-6 TRBV5-8 . CASSFTRFSPLHF
TRBJ1-2 TRBV5-1 . CASSPGDPVLTYGYTF
TRBJ2-7 TRBV5-5 . CASSQTHSSYEQYF
TRBJ2-3 TRBV6-2/TRBV6-3 TRBD1 CASSPRDRGADTQYF
TRBJ1-5 TRBV28 . CASRHRVGGNQPQHF
TRBJ2-7 TRBV6-5 TRBD2 CASSSGGEQYF
TRBJ1-5 TRBV6-4 . CASTPRPGQSNEPQHF
TRBJ2-2 TRBV7-2 . CASSPRTASGELFF
TRBJ1-5 TRBV19 . CASSILGSSNQPQHF
TRBJ1-2 TRBV7-3 TRBD1 CASTPMVLDRVNYGYTF
TRBJ1-2 TRBV28 TRBD1 CASKTGVGGYTF
TRBJ2-1 TRBV4-3 TRBD2 CASSRTLAGRSYNEQFF
TRBJ2-7 TRBV24-1 TRBD1 CATSDAGTGNEQYF
TRBJ2-3 TRBV6-5 TRBD2 CASSFGLAPTDTQYF
TRBJ1-2 TRBV28 TRBD1 CASSTQGARGYTF
TRBJ2-1 TRBV4-1 TRBD2 CASSPRGADYNEQFF
TRBJ2-7 TRBV7-2 . CASSPRQDYEQYF
TRBJ1-6 TRBV6-5 . CAIHSGTSNSPLHF
TRBJ2-3 TRBV30 . CAWSVQPDTQYF
TRBJ2-7 TRBV7-9 . CASTQGNEQYF
TRBJ2-1 TRBV14 TRBD1 CASSPGQGFGNEQFF
TRBJ2-5 TRBV2 . CASSVRPGQETQYF
TRBJ2-1 TRBV9 TRBD2 CASSVGGVRRGVYSYNEQFF
TRBJ1-2 TRBV9 . CASSVVGAGYTF
TRBJ2-3 TRBV4-1 TRBD2 CASSPSSGGDATDTQYF
TRBJ1-4 TRBV29-1 TRBD1 CSVLKGASNEKLFF
TRBJ1-2 TRBV28 . CASSLYTGEDGYTF
TRBJ1-1 TRBV28 . CASSSGQGMGLNTEAFF
TRBJ2-7 TRBV14 TRBD2 CASSPLAGGLWEQYF